The clone carrying this TCR beta chain was counted a few times. What it recognizes is unknown. This CDR3 has 13 amino acids. The germline V gene encodes CDR1 SQVTM and CDR2 ANQGSEA. The V gene lost 2 bases and the J gene lost 1 base, with 8 bases spanning the gap. This entry comes from a study of spatial heterogeneity in lung cancer. Overall study: The count of detected beta-chain sequences consistently exceeded that of alpha-chain sequences. Points from the study as a whole: Relative to follow-up, resection was when ubiquitous expanded tumor TCRs appeared more in blood.

As for time point: sample taken at primary tumor resection. Tumor, nontumor lung or frozen PBMC supplied whole RNA that was sequenced unsorted. Donation came from 70 or so patients with untreated early-stage non-small cell lung cancer. TCRdb redid the calling of the 5' RACE reads with MiXCR, one entry per CDR3 protein. The sample lists about 44,000 distinct CDR3 sequences; roughly 13% were seen once. The clonotype originates from a male donor with early-stage non-small cell lung cancer. The rearrangement uses TRBV29-1 and TRBJ1-1; D is ambiguous. The input for sequencing was PBMCs, taken at surgery. The chain's CDR3 is CSVESRENTEAFF. The CDR3 DNA sequence: TGCAGCGTTGAATCAAGGGAGAACACTGAAGCTTTCTTT.